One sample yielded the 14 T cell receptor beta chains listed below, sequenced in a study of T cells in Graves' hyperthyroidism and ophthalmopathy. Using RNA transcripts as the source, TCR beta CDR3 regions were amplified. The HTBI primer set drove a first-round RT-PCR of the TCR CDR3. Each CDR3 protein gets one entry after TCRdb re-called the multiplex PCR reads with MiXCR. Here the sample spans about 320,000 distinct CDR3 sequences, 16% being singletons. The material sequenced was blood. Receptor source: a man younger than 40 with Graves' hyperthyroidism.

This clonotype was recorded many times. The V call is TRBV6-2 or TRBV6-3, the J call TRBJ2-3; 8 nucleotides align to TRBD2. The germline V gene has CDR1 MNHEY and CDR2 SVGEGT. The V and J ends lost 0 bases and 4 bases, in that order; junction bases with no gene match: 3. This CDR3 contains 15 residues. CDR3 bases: TGTGCCAGCAGTTACTCTCGGGAGGGTGCAGATACGCAGTATTTT. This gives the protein CASSYSREGADTQYF.

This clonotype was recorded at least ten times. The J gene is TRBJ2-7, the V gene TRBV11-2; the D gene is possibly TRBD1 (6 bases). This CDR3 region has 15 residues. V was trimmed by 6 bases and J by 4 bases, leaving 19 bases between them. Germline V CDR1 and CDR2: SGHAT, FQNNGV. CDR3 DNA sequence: TGTGCCAGCAGTATACAGGGTATCCCCGGGTACGAGCAGTACTTC. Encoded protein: CASSIQGIPGYEQYF.

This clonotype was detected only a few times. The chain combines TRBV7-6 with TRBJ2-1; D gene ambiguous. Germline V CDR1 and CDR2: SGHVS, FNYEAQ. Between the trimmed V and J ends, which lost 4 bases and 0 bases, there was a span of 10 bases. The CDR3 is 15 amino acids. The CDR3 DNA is TGTGCCAGCAGCTATAACACGGCCTCCTACAATGAGCAGTTCTTC. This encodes CASSYNTASYNEQFF.

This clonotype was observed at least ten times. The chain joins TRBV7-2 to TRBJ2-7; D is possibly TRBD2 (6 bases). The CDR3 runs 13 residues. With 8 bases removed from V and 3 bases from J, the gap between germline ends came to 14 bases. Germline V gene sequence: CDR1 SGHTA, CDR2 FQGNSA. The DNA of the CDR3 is TGTGCCAGCTCGAGGGACTGGAGCTACGAGCAGTACTTC. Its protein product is CASSRDWSYEQYF.

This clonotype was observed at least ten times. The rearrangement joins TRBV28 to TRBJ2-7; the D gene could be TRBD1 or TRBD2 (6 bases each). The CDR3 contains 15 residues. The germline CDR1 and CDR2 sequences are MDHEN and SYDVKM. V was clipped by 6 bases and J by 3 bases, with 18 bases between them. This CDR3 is CASSPPGGGGYEQYF. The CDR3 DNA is TGTGCCAGCAGCCCCCCCGGAGGGGGAGGCTACGAGCAGTACTTC.

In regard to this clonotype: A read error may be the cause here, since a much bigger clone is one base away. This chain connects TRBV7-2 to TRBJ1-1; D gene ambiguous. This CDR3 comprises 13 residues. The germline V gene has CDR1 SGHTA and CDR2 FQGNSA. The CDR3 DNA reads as TGTGCCAGCAGCTCCCGTATGAACACTGCAGCTTTCTTT. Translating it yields CASSSRMNTAAFF. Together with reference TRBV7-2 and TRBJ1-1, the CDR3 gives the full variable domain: GAGVSQSPSNKVTEKGKDVELRCDPISGHTALYWYRQSLGQGLEFLIYFQGNSAPDKSGLPSDRFSAERTGGSVSTLTIQRTQQEDSAVYLCASSSRMNTAAFFGQGTRLTVV.

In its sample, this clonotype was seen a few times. CDR3 nucleotides: TGTGCCACCAGTGATTCCCGAGCCCAGCATTTT. Its protein product is CATSDSRAQHF. The V call is TRBV24-1, the J call TRBJ1-5; D gene ambiguous. This CDR3 has 11 amino acids. The V end lost 2 bases, the J end lost 11 bases, and 6 bases lay between the germline ends. The germline V gene encodes CDR1 KGHDR and CDR2 SFDVKD.

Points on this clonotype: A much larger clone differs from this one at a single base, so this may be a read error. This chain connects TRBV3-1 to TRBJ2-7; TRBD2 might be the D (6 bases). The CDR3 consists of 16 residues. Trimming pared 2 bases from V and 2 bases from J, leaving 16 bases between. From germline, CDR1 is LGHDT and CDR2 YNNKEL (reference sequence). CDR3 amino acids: CASSQYVGRTTYEQYF. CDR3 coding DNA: TGTGCCAGCAGCCAATATGTGGGGAGGACGACCTACGAGCAGTACTTC.

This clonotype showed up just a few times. In nucleotides, the CDR3 is TGTGCCAGTAGTATAGATAGATGGACTAAGGGCTACACCTTC. This sequence encodes CASSIDRWTKGYTF. This chain uses TRBV19 with TRBJ1-2, with unresolved D. Deletions cut 0 bases from V and 8 bases from J, with 13 bases between. The germline CDR1 and CDR2 sequences are LNHDA and SQIVND (reference sequence). This CDR3 is 14 amino acids long.

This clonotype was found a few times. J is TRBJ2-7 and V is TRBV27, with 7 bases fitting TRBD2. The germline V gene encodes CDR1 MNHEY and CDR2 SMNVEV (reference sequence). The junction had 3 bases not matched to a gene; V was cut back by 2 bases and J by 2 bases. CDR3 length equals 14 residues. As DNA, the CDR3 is TGTGCCAGCAGTTTACGCGGGAGTCCCTACGAGCAGTACTTC. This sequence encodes CASSLRGSPYEQYF.

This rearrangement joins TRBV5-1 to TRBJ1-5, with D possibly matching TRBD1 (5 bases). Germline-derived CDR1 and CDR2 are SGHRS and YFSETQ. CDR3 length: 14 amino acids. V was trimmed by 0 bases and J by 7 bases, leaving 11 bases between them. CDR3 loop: CASSLVGGGQPQHF. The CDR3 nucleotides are TGCGCCAGCAGCTTGGTCGGGGGAGGGCAGCCCCAGCATTTT.

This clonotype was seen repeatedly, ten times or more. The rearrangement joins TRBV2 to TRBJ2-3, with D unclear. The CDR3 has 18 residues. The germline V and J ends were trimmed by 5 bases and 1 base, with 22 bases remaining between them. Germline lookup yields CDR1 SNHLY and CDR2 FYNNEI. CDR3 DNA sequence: TGTGCCAGCAGTTCTAAAAGGACCTCGCCCATTCGCACAGATACGCAGTATTTT. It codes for CASSSKRTSPIRTDTQYF.

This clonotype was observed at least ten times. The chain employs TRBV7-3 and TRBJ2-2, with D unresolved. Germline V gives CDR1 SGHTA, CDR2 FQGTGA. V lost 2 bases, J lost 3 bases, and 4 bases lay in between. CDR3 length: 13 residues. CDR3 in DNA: TGTGCCAGCAGCTTAGGGTACACCGGGGAGCTGTTTTTT. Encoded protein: CASSLGYTGELFF.

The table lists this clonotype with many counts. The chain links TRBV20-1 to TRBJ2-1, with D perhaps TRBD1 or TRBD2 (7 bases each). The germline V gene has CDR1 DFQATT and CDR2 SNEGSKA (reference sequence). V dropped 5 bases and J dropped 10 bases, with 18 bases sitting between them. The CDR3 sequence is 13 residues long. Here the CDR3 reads CSAPPGGGGEQFF. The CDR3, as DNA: TGCAGTGCTCCACCAGGGGGGGGAGGCGAGCAGTTCTTC.